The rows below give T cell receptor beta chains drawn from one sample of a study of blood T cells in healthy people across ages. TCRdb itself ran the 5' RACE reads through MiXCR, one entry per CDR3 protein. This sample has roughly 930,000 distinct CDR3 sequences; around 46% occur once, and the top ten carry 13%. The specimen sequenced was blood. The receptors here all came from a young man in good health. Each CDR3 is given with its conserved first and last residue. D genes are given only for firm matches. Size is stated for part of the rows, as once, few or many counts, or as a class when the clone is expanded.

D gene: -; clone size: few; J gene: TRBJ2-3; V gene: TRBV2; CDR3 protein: CASILRGGTDTQYF; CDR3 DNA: TGTGCCAGCATCTTACGCGGGGGCACAGATACGCAGTATTTT
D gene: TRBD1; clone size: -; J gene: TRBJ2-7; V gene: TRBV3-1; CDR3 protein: CASSQDPGTGYDEQYF; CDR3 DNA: TGTGCCAGCAGCCAAGATCCTGGGACAGGGTACGACGAGCAGTACTTC
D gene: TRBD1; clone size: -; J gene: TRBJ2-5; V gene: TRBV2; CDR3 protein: CASRGLLGQGVHQETQYF; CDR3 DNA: TGTGCCAGCAGGGGGTTATTGGGACAGGGGGTGCACCAAGAGACCCAGTACTTC
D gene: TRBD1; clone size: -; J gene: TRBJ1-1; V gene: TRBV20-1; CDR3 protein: CSARRDRGYEAFF; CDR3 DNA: TGCAGTGCTAGAAGGGACAGGGGTTATGAAGCTTTCTTT
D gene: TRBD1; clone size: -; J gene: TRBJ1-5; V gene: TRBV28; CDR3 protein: CASEDRVNQPQHF; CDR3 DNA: TGTGCCAGTGAGGACAGGGTCAATCAGCCCCAGCATTTT
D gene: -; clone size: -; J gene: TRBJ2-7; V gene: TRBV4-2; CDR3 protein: CASSQDKVDEQYF; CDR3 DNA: TGTGCCAGCAGTCAAGATAAAGTCGACGAGCAGTACTTC
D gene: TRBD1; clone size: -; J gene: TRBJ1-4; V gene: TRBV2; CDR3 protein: CASSYGTGQLGEKLFF; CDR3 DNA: TGTGCCAGCAGCTATGGGACAGGCCAACTGGGAGAAAAACTGTTTTTT
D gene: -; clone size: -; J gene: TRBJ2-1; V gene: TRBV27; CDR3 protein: CATYSGLNYNEQFF; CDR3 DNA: TGTGCCACCTATTCAGGACTAAACTACAATGAGCAGTTCTTC
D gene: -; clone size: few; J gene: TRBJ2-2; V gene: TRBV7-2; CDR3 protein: CASSLAFRDGELFF; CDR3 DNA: TGTGCCAGCAGCTTAGCATTCCGCGACGGGGAGCTGTTTTTT
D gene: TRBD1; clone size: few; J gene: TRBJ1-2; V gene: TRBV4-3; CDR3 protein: CASSQDVPGREPGTGWERYGYTF; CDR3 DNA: TGCGCCAGCAGCCAAGACGTTCCTGGTCGAGAACCCGGGACAGGGTGGGAGCGGTATGGCTACACCTTC
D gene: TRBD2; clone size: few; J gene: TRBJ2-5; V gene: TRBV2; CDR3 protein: CASSPAGGPQETQYF; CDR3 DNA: TGTGCCAGCAGCCCAGCGGGGGGTCCACAAGAGACCCAGTACTTC
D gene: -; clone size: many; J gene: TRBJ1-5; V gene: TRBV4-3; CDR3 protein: CASSQDSQGSQPQHF; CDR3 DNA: TGCGCCAGCAGCCAAGATTCCCAGGGATCTCAGCCCCAGCATTTT
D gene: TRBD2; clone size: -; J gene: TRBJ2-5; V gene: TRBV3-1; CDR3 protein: CASGTKGVETQYF; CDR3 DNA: TGTGCCAGCGGGACTAAGGGTGTGGAGACCCAGTACTTC
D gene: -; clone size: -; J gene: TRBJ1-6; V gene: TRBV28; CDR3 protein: CASSWEQGDSPLHF; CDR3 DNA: TGTGCCAGCAGTTGGGAACAGGGTGATTCACCCCTCCACTTT
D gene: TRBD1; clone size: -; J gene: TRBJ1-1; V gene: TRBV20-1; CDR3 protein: CSARNLRGQGEAFF; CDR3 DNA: TGCAGTGCTAGGAATCTCAGGGGGCAGGGCGAAGCTTTCTTT
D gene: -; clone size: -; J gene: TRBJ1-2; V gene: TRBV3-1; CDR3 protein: CASSQGTGCTF; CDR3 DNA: TGTGCCAGCAGCCAAGGGACGGGTTGCACCTTC
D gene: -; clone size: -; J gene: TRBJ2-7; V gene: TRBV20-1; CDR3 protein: CSAREWEELYEQYF; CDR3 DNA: TGCAGTGCTAGAGAGTGGGAGGAACTGTACGAGCAGTACTTC
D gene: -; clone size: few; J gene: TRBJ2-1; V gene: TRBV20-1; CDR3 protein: CRGLSGNEQFF; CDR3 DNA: TGCAGAGGTTTATCGGGCAATGAGCAGTTCTTC
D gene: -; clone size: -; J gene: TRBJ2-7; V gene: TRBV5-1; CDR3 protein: CASSFQTGNSYEQYF; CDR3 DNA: TGCGCCAGCAGCTTCCAGACGGGGAACTCCTACGAGCAGTACTTC
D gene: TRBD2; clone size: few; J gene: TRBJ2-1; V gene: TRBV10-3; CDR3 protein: CAISDNGGGRDEQFF; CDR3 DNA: TGTGCCATCAGTGATAATGGCGGGGGTCGCGATGAGCAGTTCTTC
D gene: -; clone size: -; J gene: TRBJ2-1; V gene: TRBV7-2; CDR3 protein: CASSSLQGSLYNEQFF; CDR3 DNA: TGTGCCAGCAGCTCACTACAAGGTTCTCTATACAATGAGCAGTTCTTC
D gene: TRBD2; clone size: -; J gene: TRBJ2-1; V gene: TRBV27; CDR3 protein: CASSWTAGTSSYNEQFF; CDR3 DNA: TGTGCCAGCAGTTGGACGGCCGGGACTAGTTCCTACAATGAGCAGTTCTTC
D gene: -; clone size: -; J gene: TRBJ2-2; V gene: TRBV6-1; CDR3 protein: CASSEAGGPNTGELFF; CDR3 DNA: TGTGCCAGCAGTGAAGCGGGGGGGCCTAACACCGGGGAGCTGTTTTTT
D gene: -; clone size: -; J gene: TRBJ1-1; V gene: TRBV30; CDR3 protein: CAWSPTGGSEAFF; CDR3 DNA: TGTGCCTGGAGTCCCACGGGGGGGAGCGAAGCTTTCTTT
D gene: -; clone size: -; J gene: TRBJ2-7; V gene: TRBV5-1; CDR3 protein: CASSDGSDNEQYF; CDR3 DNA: TGCGCCAGCAGTGACGGGAGTGATAACGAGCAGTACTTC
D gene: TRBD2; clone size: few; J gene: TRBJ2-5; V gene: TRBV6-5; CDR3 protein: CASSPGTSGNYEQYF; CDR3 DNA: TGTGCCAGCAGTCCCGGGACTAGCGGTAACTATGAGCAGTACTTC
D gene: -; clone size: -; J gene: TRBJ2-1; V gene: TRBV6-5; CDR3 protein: CASSPFRGNEQFF; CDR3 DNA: TGTGCCAGCAGTCCATTTAGGGGGAATGAGCAGTTCTTC
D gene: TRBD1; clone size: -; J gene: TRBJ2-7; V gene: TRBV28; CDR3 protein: CASSLWDSPSYEQYF; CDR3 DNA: TGTGCCAGCAGTTTGTGGGACAGCCCATCCTACGAGCAGTACTTC
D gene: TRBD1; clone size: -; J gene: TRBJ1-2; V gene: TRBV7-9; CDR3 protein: CASSLEAAGGNGYTF; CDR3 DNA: TGTGCCAGCAGCTTAGAGGCAGCAGGGGGCAATGGCTACACCTTC
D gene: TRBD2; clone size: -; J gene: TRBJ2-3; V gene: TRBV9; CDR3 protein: CASSVPGEGGTSTDTQYF; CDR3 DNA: TGTGCCAGCAGCGTCCCCGGGGAGGGCGGGACTAGCACAGATACGCAGTATTTT
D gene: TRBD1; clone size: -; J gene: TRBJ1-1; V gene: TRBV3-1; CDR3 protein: CASSQDVQGGTEAFF; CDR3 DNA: TGTGCCAGCAGCCAAGACGTGCAGGGGGGCACTGAAGCTTTCTTT
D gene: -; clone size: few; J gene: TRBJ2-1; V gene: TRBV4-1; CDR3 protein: CASSQDRGNYNEQFF; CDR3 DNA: TGCGCCAGCAGCCAAGACAGGGGAAACTACAATGAGCAGTTCTTC
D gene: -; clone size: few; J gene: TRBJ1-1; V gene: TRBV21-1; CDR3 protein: CASSKVAGQSLTKNTEAFF; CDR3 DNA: TGTGCCAGCAGCAAAGTGGCAGGGCAGTCCCTGACTAAGAACACTGAAGCTTTCTTT
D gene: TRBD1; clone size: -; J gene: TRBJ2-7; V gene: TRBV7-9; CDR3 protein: CASSFRDRGHEQYF; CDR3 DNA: TGTGCCAGCAGCTTTAGGGACAGGGGCCACGAGCAGTACTTC